This T cell receptor beta chain was observed in a study of beta chain features in type 1 diabetes. Expressed TCRB transcripts got sequenced, as all isolated RNA was reverse transcribed. This table comes from immunoSEQ multiplex PCR, and its TCRdb copy is limited to in-frame clones, with some not included. The repertoire holds under 400,000 clones, with approximately 12% as singletons. This clone was counted a few times. Antigen unknown. The CDR3 contains 9 residues. Germline assignment: CDR1 SEHNR and CDR2 FQNEAQ (reference sequence). V was shortened by 5 bases and J by 8 bases, with 3 bases between the two germline ends. The study's findings and limits: TCRB CDR3s were moderately but significantly shorter in Type 1 diabetes patients in all four CD4+ subsets.

Specimen: naive CD4+ T cells from blood. V is TRBV7-9 and J is TRBJ1-1; D unclear. The receptor was derived from a young woman with type 1 diabetes. The CDR3 spells CASSPEAFF. The CDR3 nucleotides are TGTGCCAGCAGCCCAGAAGCTTTCTTT. Supplemented by reference TRBV7-9 and TRBJ1-1, the full variable domain reads DTGVSQNPRHKITKRGQNVTFRCDPISEHNRLYWYRQTLGQGPEFLTYFQNEAQLEKSRLLSDRFSAERPKGSFSTLEIQRTEQGDSAMYLCASSPEAFFGQGTRLTVV.